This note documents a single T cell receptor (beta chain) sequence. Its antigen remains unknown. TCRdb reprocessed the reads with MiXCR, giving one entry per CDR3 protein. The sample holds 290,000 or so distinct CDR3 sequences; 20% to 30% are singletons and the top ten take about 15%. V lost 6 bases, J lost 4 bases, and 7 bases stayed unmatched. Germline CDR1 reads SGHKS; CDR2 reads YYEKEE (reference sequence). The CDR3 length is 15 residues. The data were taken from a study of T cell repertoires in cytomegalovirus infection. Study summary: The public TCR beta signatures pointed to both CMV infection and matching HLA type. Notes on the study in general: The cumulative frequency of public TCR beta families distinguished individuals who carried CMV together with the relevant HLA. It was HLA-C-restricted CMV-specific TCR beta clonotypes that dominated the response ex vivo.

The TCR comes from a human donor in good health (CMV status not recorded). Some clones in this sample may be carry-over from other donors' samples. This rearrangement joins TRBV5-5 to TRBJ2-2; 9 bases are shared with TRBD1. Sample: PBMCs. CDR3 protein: CASNPTGGATGELFF. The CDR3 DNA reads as TGTGCCAGCAATCCGACAGGGGGGGCCACCGGGGAGCTGTTTTTT.